This T cell receptor (beta chain) was found in a study of T-cell memory formation after mild COVID-19. Study-wide context: Clusters were largely donor specific. Study-wide points: Researchers found some responding clones in pre-infection memory, a sign that cross-reactive memory joined. Most CD4+ clones that shrank were in CM and EM, while CD8+ ones turned up in EMRA. There was a balanced CD4/CD8 profile in clones contracting day 15 to 85, and later expanders leaned CD4+.

One entry per CDR3 protein results from TCRdb running MiXCR on the 5' RACE reads. This table holds just over 350,000 distinct CDR3 sequences, approximately 15% found once. The ends lost 6 bases at V and 0 bases at J; junction bases unmatched: 8. The CDR3 extends over 17 amino acids. Per germline, CDR1 SGHDN and CDR2 FVKESK. This clonotype has a handful of counts. The antigen is unknown. This receptor was obtained from a man between 18 and 29 years old who had mild COVID-19 (a few samples of this study predate the infection). Cell type and time point are not known. The sequencing input was PBMCs or a T cell subset sorted from them (not recorded which). The chain uses TRBV14 and TRBJ2-4; TRBD2 agrees at 10 bases. The CDR3 DNA reads TGTGCCAGCAGTCCTAGCGGGGGACCACTAGCCAAAAACATTCAGTACTTC. This sequence encodes CASSPSGGPLAKNIQYF.